A single sample gave rise to the 21 T cell receptor beta chains below, sequenced in a study of cytomegalovirus exposure and HLA in healthy donors. The PCR employed 60 Vbeta primers together with 13 Jbeta primers. TCRdb's copy holds only in-frame clones and misses some; the assay was immunoSEQ multiplex PCR. The sample consists of some 270,000 clones, under 90% of them appearing once. Input material: PBMCs. The receptors were sampled from a girl aged 2-10 years in good health and CMV-seronegative.

The CDR3 loop reads CASSAVGTDKLTDTQYF. The CDR3 coding sequence is TGTGCCAGCAGTGCAGTCGGGACAGATAAACTCACAGATACGCAGTATTTT. This chain uses TRBV6-1 with TRBJ2-3; 7 nucleotides align to TRBD1. The CDR3 runs to 17 residues. V shed 4 bases, J shed 2 bases, and the junction held 12 bases outside the gene matches. Germline V gene sequence: CDR1 MNHNS, CDR2 SASEGT.

This clone has just a few counts. The sample contains more than one DNA sequence encoding this CDR3. V and J are TRBV7-6 and TRBJ2-3; unclear D gene. The germline V gene encodes CDR1 SGHVS and CDR2 FNYEAQ. This CDR3 has 13 residues. The germline V and J ends were trimmed by 1 base and 3 bases, with 5 bases remaining between them. The CDR3 protein is CASSLGRTDTQYF. The CDR3 DNA is TGTGCCAGCAGCTTAGGGCGGACAGATACGCAGTATTTT.

The chain uses TRBV18 and TRBJ1-3; TRBD1 agrees at 9 bases. Germline V lookup: CDR1 KGHSH, CDR2 LQKENI. The CDR3 loop spans 15 amino acids. V lost 2 bases, J lost 3 bases, and 2 bases stayed unmatched. Here the CDR3 reads CASSPGQGYGNTIYF. Written as DNA, the CDR3 is TGTGCCAGCTCACCAGGACAGGGGTATGGAAACACCATATATTTT.

This clone was recorded only once. The chain couples TRBV5-6 to TRBJ1-1; D call uncertain. This CDR3 is built from 14 residues. Per germline, CDR1 SGHDT and CDR2 YYEEEE. The V gene lost 4 bases and the J gene lost 4 bases, with 14 bases spanning the gap. The CDR3 bases are TGTGCCAGCAGCGTCTCGGGAGGTAGCACTGAAGCTTTCTTT. Its protein product is CASSVSGGSTEAFF. Full variable domain (missing parts from reference TRBV5-6 and TRBJ1-1): DAGVTQSPTHLIKTRGQQVTLRCSPKSGHDTVSWYQQALGQGPQFIFQYYEEEERQRGNFPDRFSGHQFPNYSSELNVNALLLGDSALYLCASSVSGGSTEAFFGQGTRLTVV.

This rearrangement joins TRBV2 to TRBJ2-3; 9 bases map to TRBD2. This CDR3 comprises 16 residues. V lost 5 bases to trimming and J lost 6 bases; unmatched junction nucleotides: 12. Germline-derived CDR1 and CDR2 are SNHLY and FYNNEI. In DNA, the CDR3 is TGTGCCAGCAGTATCGTCCCGGGACTAGCAGGGGATACGCAGTATTTT. Its translation is CASSIVPGLAGDTQYF.

The chain joins TRBV28 to TRBJ2-1; D remains ambiguous. V lost 4 bases to trimming and J lost 12 bases, with 10 bases between them. This CDR3 is 11 amino acids long. Germline values: CDR1 MDHEN, CDR2 SYDVKM. The CDR3 sequence: CASSYLLRQFF. The CDR3 DNA sequence: TGTGCCAGCAGTTACCTTTTGAGGCAGTTCTTC.

This clone showed up just a few times. The chain uses TRBV5-1 and TRBJ1-4, with TRBD1 matching over 9 bases. The CDR3 is 14 amino acids. Germline CDR1 and CDR2: SGHRS and YFSETQ. With V trimmed by 4 bases and J by 7 bases, 5 bases remained unmatched. Here the CDR3 reads CASSLRTGAEKLFF. In DNA form, the CDR3 reads TGCGCCAGCAGCCTACGGACAGGGGCTGAAAAACTGTTTTTT.

The genes are TRBV27 and TRBJ1-2, with a tentative D call TRBD1 (5 bases). This CDR3 is 13 amino acids long. V was shortened by 3 bases and J by 7 bases, with 12 bases between the two germline ends. In germline, CDR1 is MNHEY, CDR2 SMNVEV (reference sequence). CDR3 protein: CASSLGQGSGYTF. CDR3 in DNA: TGTGCCAGCAGTTTGGGGCAGGGTAGTGGCTACACCTTC.

J is TRBJ1-5 and V is TRBV19; D ambiguous. The V end was cut by 3 bases, the J end by 4 bases, with 10 bases between. CDR1 LNHDA and CDR2 SQIVND come from the germline V gene (reference sequence). CDR3 length equals 14 residues. CDR3 DNA: TGTGCCAGTAGTATGGGAGGTTGGAATCAGCCCCAGCATTTT. This gives the protein CASSMGGWNQPQHF. The variable domain in full, completed from reference TRBV19 and TRBJ1-5, reads DGGITQSPKYLFRKEGQNVTLSCEQNLNHDAMYWYRQDPGQGLRLIYYSQIVNDFQKGDIAEGYSVSREKKESFPLTVTSAQKNPTAFYLCASSMGGWNQPQHFGDGTRLSIL.

This rearrangement joins TRBV15 to TRBJ2-1; D perhaps matches TRBD2 (6 bases). The V gene lost 5 bases and the J gene lost 10 bases, with 15 bases spanning the gap. Germline V gene lookup returns CDR1 LNHNV and CDR2 YYDKDF (reference sequence). The length of the CDR3 is 13 residues. The CDR3 sequence is CATSVRRLGEQFF. As DNA, the CDR3 is TGTGCCACCAGCGTACGTCGACTAGGGGAGCAGTTCTTC.

The rearrangement links TRBV9 to TRBJ2-3; TRBD2 matches 7 bases. V lost 6 bases, J lost 3 bases, and 13 bases stayed unmatched. Germline-derived CDR1 and CDR2 are SGDLS and YYNGEE. This CDR3 has 16 residues. CDR3 sequence reads: CASTPTSGIRTDTQYF. The CDR3 nucleotides read TGTGCCAGCACCCCGACAAGCGGGATCCGTACAGATACGCAGTATTTT.

In this sample, this clone turned up a few times. The chain uses TRBV27 and TRBJ2-1, with TRBD2 matching 8 bases. J was trimmed by 0 bases and V by 4 bases; bases with no gene match: 8. The CDR3 sequence is 17 residues long. Looked up from germline, CDR1 is MNHEY and CDR2 is SMNVEV (reference sequence). This CDR3 reads CASSSSGAGASYNEQFF. For the CDR3, the DNA is TGTGCCAGCAGTTCCTCGGGAGCGGGGGCCTCCTACAATGAGCAGTTCTTC.

The V and J genes are TRBV5-6 and TRBJ1-1, with 8 bases lining up with TRBD1. The V segment lost 2 bases and the J segment 4 bases; nucleotides outside the gene matches: 4. The CDR3 length is 14 residues. Looked up from germline, CDR1 is SGHDT and CDR2 is YYEEEE. CDR3 loop: CASSLQGVGTEAFF. DNA of the CDR3: TGTGCCAGCAGCTTACAGGGGGTTGGCACTGAAGCTTTCTTT.

The J gene is TRBJ1-5, the V gene TRBV18, with a tentative D call TRBD1 (5 bases). In germline, CDR1 is KGHSH, CDR2 LQKENI. V was shortened by 6 bases and J by 3 bases, with 12 bases between the two germline ends. This CDR3 spans 14 amino acids. The CDR3 sequence: CASSPGLLNQPQHF. CDR3 nucleotide sequence: TGTGCCAGCTCGCCGGGACTGCTCAATCAGCCCCAGCATTTT.

This chain connects TRBV13 to TRBJ1-1; a possible D gene is TRBD1 (6 bases). V dropped 5 bases and J dropped 4 bases, with 11 bases sitting between them. Germline assignment: CDR1 PRHDT and CDR2 FYEKMQ (reference sequence). This CDR3 spans 13 amino acids. The CDR3 DNA follows: TGTGCCAGCAGCCCCAGCAGGGGCACTGAAGCTTTCTTT. Residues: CASSPSRGTEAFF. Supplemented by reference TRBV13 and TRBJ1-1, the full variable domain reads AAGVIQSPRHLIKEKRETATLKCYPIPRHDTVYWYQQGPGQDPQFLISFYEKMQSDKGSIPDRFSAQQFSDYHSELNMSSLELGDSALYFCASSPSRGTEAFFGQGTRLTVV.

The sample holds one count of this clone. The CDR3 region has the DNA TGTGCCAGCAGCATGACCGGAGGGAACACTGAAGCTTTCTTT. Translating it yields CASSMTGGNTEAFF. The chain uses TRBV16 and TRBJ1-1; D is undetermined. Germline CDR1 is KGHSY and CDR2 is FQNENV. This CDR3 comprises 14 residues. V was clipped by 5 bases and J by 1 base, with 11 bases between them.

The rearrangement joins TRBV6-1 to TRBJ2-1; D is uncertain. V was cut by 5 bases and J by 0 bases, with 5 bases left in between. Germline V gene sequence: CDR1 MNHNS, CDR2 SASEGT. The CDR3 runs to 13 residues. The CDR3: CASSFSSYNEQFF. The CDR3 nucleotides read TGTGCCAGCAGTTTTAGCTCCTACAATGAGCAGTTCTTC.

The chain is built from TRBV18 and TRBJ2-2, with TRBD1 matching over 8 bases. The V segment lost 8 bases and the J segment 7 bases; nucleotides outside the gene matches: 3. Per germline, CDR1 KGHSH and CDR2 LQKENI. This CDR3 comprises 12 residues. Here the CDR3 reads CASDRGGGELFF. The CDR3 DNA follows: TGTGCCAGCGACAGGGGAGGCGGGGAGCTGTTTTTT.

The chain has TRBV28 and TRBJ2-2, with TRBD1 matching over 9 bases. Germline V lookup: CDR1 MDHEN, CDR2 SYDVKM. V lost 5 bases to trimming and J lost 6 bases; unmatched junction nucleotides: 10. The CDR3 is 16 amino acids. The CDR3 region has the DNA TGTGCCAGCAGTACCTCGACAGGGGGAGGGGCCGGGGAGCTGTTTTTT. Its translation is CASSTSTGGGAGELFF.

This clone appeared a few times. This chain uses TRBV29-1 with TRBJ2-7; 15 nucleotides align to TRBD2. The CDR3 has 16 residues. Germline lookup yields CDR1 SQVTM and CDR2 ANQGSEA. Trimming removed 1 base from V and 6 bases from J; junction bases left unmatched: 7. DNA for the CDR3: TGCAGCGTTGAAGCTTCCGGACTAGCGGGAGGGCGCGAGCAGTACTTC. Translated, it gives CSVEASGLAGGREQYF.

This chain connects TRBV28 to TRBJ1-6, with 7 bases aligning to TRBD1. This CDR3 spans 12 amino acids. The germline V gene encodes CDR1 MDHEN and CDR2 SYDVKM. The CDR3 DNA reads as TGTGCAACCACAGGGGATGGTTCACCCCTCCACTTT. Its translation: CATTGDGSPLHF.